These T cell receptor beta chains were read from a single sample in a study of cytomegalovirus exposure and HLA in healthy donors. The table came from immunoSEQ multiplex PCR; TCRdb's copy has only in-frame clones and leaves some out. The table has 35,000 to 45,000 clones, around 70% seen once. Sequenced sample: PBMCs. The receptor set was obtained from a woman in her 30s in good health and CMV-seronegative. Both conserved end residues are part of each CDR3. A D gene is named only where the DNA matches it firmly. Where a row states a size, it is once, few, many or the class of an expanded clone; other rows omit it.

CDR3nt: TGTGCCAGCAGTGAGCACGGGAGGGCCGTGGATGAGCAGTTCTTC
CDR3aa: CASSEHGRAVDEQFF
d_gene: TRBD2
len: 15
abundance: once
v_gene: TRBV6-1
j_gene: TRBJ2-1

CDR3nt: TGTGCCAGCAGCGTCACAGGGGTGGCATCCTACGAGCAGTACTTC
CDR3aa: CASSVTGVASYEQYF
d_gene: TRBD1
len: 15
abundance: .
v_gene: TRBV7-2
j_gene: TRBJ2-7

CDR3nt: TGTGCCAAGTCGGGGCGGGGATCCTACGAGCAGTACTTC
CDR3aa: CAKSGRGSYEQYF
d_gene: .
len: 13
abundance: once
v_gene: TRBV19
j_gene: TRBJ2-7

CDR3nt: TGTGCCAGCAGCAGGGCCAACTATGGCTACACCTTC
CDR3aa: CASSRANYGYTF
d_gene: .
len: 12
abundance: .
v_gene: TRBV28
j_gene: TRBJ1-2

CDR3nt: TGTGCCAGCAGTATAACCGGAGCGGTAGCCAAAAACATTCAGTACTTC
CDR3aa: CASSITGAVAKNIQYF
d_gene: .
len: 16
abundance: .
v_gene: TRBV28
j_gene: TRBJ2-4

CDR3nt: TGTGCCAGCAGTATTAATCCGGGACAGGGGCATGGCTACACCTTC
CDR3aa: CASSINPGQGHGYTF
d_gene: TRBD1
len: 15
abundance: few
v_gene: TRBV2
j_gene: TRBJ1-2

CDR3nt: TGTGCCAGCAGAGGCCGGGACAGGGGCGAGCAGCCCCAGCATTTT
CDR3aa: CASRGRDRGEQPQHF
d_gene: TRBD1
len: 15
abundance: .
v_gene: TRBV6-1
j_gene: TRBJ1-5

CDR3nt: TGTGCCAGTAGTCCCATAGTGGGGACTAGCTACGAGCAGTTCTTC
CDR3aa: CASSPIVGTSYEQFF
d_gene: TRBD2
len: 15
abundance: .
v_gene: TRBV19
j_gene: TRBJ2-1

CDR3nt: TGTGCCAGCAGAAGAAACGCGCTGCTCTCCTACGAGCAGTACTTC
CDR3aa: CASRRNALLSYEQYF
d_gene: .
len: 15
abundance: .
v_gene: TRBV6-5
j_gene: TRBJ2-7

CDR3nt: TGTGCCTGGAGTGTAGACAGGGGTGCAGATACGCAGTATTTT
CDR3aa: CAWSVDRGADTQYF
d_gene: TRBD1
len: 14
abundance: .
v_gene: TRBV30
j_gene: TRBJ2-3

CDR3nt: TGTGCCAGCAGTGAATATTATGGGCAGGGTGGCTACACCTTC
CDR3aa: CASSEYYGQGGYTF
d_gene: .
len: 14
abundance: .
v_gene: TRBV6-1
j_gene: TRBJ1-2

CDR3nt: TGCGCCAGCAGCCGGGACAGGGTTGGTGGGGCCAACGTCCTGACTTTC
CDR3aa: CASSRDRVGGANVLTF
d_gene: TRBD1
len: 16
abundance: few
v_gene: TRBV4-1
j_gene: TRBJ2-6

CDR3nt: TGTGCCACCAGCAGACCAGAAACTACCTACGAGCAGTACTTC
CDR3aa: CATSRPETTYEQYF
d_gene: .
len: 14
abundance: .
v_gene: TRBV15
j_gene: TRBJ2-7

CDR3nt: TGTGCCAGCAGACAGACCGGGACAGGGGAGAAAGGGGAGCTGTTTTTT
CDR3aa: CASRQTGTGEKGELFF
d_gene: TRBD1
len: 16
abundance: .
v_gene: TRBV4-2
j_gene: TRBJ2-2

CDR3nt: TGTGCCAGCAGCTCAGAGGGGGTCCTTGGGGTAAGCTACACCTTC
CDR3aa: CASSSEGVLGVSYTF
d_gene: .
len: 15
abundance: few
v_gene: TRBV13
j_gene: TRBJ1-2

CDR3nt: TGTGCCAGCAGTACAGGGGGTCGCTCCTACGAGCAGTACTTC
CDR3aa: CASSTGGRSYEQYF
d_gene: TRBD1
len: 14
abundance: .
v_gene: TRBV6-1
j_gene: TRBJ2-7

CDR3nt: TGTGCCAGCAGCAAGGGACAGATCTATGGCTACACCTTC
CDR3aa: CASSKGQIYGYTF
d_gene: TRBD1
len: 13
abundance: .
v_gene: TRBV5-6
j_gene: TRBJ1-2

CDR3nt: TGTGCCAGCAGTTTACTACGGGACTACGCGGACCGTGAGCAGTTCTTC
CDR3aa: CASSLLRDYADREQFF
d_gene: TRBD2
len: 16
abundance: .
v_gene: TRBV28
j_gene: TRBJ2-1

CDR3nt: TGTGCCTGGACTCTAGGGTGGGCTAGCGGGGGGGTATGGGAGACCCAGTACTTC
CDR3aa: CAWTLGWASGGVWETQYF
d_gene: TRBD2
len: 18
abundance: .
v_gene: TRBV30
j_gene: TRBJ2-5

CDR3nt: TGTGCCTGGAGGCTTAGCGGGGGGGACTACGAGCAGTACTTC
CDR3aa: CAWRLSGGDYEQYF
d_gene: TRBD2
len: 14
abundance: .
v_gene: TRBV30
j_gene: TRBJ2-7

CDR3nt: TGTGCCAGCAGCCCCAAGGCGGGACAGCGAAGCACAGATACGCAGTATTTT
CDR3aa: CASSPKAGQRSTDTQYF
d_gene: .
len: 17
abundance: once
v_gene: TRBV7-9
j_gene: TRBJ2-3

CDR3nt: TGCGCCAGCAGCTTGGCGGCGGGTTGGACCGGGGAGCTGTTTTTT
CDR3aa: CASSLAAGWTGELFF
d_gene: .
len: 15
abundance: medium-sized
v_gene: TRBV5-1
j_gene: TRBJ2-2

CDR3nt: TGTGCCAGCAGCTTAGCGCTTAGTTTCTCCAATGAGCAGTTCTTC
CDR3aa: CASSLALSFSNEQFF
d_gene: .
len: 15
abundance: .
v_gene: TRBV7-6
j_gene: TRBJ2-1

CDR3nt: TGTGCCAGCAGCTTAATGGCGGGAGGTCAAAATGAGCAGTTCTTC
CDR3aa: CASSLMAGGQNEQFF
d_gene: TRBD2
len: 15
abundance: few
v_gene: TRBV7-3
j_gene: TRBJ2-1

CDR3nt: TGCAGCGTTCAGGGGGTATATTCAGATACGCAGTATTTT
CDR3aa: CSVQGVYSDTQYF
d_gene: TRBD1
len: 13
abundance: .
v_gene: TRBV29-1
j_gene: TRBJ2-3

CDR3nt: TGTGCCTGGAGTATACTAAACGAGCAGTACTTC
CDR3aa: CAWSILNEQYF
d_gene: .
len: 11
abundance: .
v_gene: TRBV30
j_gene: TRBJ2-7

CDR3nt: TGTGCCACCAGCAGAGAAGGTAGGGGCGAGCAGTACTTC
CDR3aa: CATSREGRGEQYF
d_gene: .
len: 13
abundance: .
v_gene: TRBV15
j_gene: TRBJ2-7

CDR3nt: TGTGCCACCACAGTGACAGGGAGCTACAATGAGCAGTTCTTC
CDR3aa: CATTVTGSYNEQFF
d_gene: TRBD1
len: 14
abundance: medium-sized
v_gene: TRBV6-5
j_gene: TRBJ2-1

CDR3nt: TGCAGCGTTTCAAGCCCGCCATCGAACACCGGGGAGCTGTTTTTT
CDR3aa: CSVSSPPSNTGELFF
d_gene: .
len: 15
abundance: .
v_gene: TRBV29-1
j_gene: TRBJ2-2